This T cell receptor beta chain derives from a study of Ad26.COV2.S vaccination and SARS-CoV-2 variants. Only in-frame clones appear in the TCRdb table, and some are missing; sequencing was by immunoSEQ multiplex PCR. The sample yields some 190,000 clones, approximately 90% seen once. The CDR3 length is 13 residues. The junction had 9 bases not matched to a gene; V was cut back by 8 bases and J by 8 bases. V usage is TRBV12-3 or TRBV12-4 and J usage is TRBJ2-1; 7 nucleotides line up with TRBD2. The sequence was collected from a human donor who had recovered from COVID-19. The sequenced sample was peripheral blood, obtained after recovery from COVID-19. The CDR3, as DNA: TGTGCCAGCGCCTCGGCGGGGGTCGATGAGCAGTTCTTC. It yields the protein CASASAGVDEQFF.